A selection of T cell receptor beta chains follows, all from one sample in a study of CD8+ T cells in alopecia areata. Profiled with immunoSEQ multiplex PCR; TCRdb holds only in-frame clones, not every one. The table includes about 190,000 clones, more than 55% detected once. The material was CD4+ T cells sorted from blood, obtained at week 4, from a patient treated with tofacitinib. These receptors were obtained from a human donor with alopecia areata. Both conserved end residues are part of each CDR3. A D gene is named only where the DNA matches it firmly. Expanded clones get a size class; other rows say once, few or many, or leave the size out.

clone_size,v_call,d_call,j_call,cdr3_nt,cdr3_aa
once,TRBV29-1,NA,TRBJ2-3,TGCAGCATCAGGACTGCAGATACGCAGTATTTT,CSIRTADTQYF
NA,TRBV9,NA,TRBJ2-5,TGTGCCAGCAGCGCCGACAGTGAGGAGACCCAGTACTTC,CASSADSEETQYF
NA,TRBV7-9,TRBD2,TRBJ2-7,TGTGCCAGCAGCTCAGGGGACAGCGGGAGGTTCTACGAGCAGTACTTC,CASSSGDSGRFYEQYF
few,TRBV10-3,TRBD1,TRBJ1-2,TGTGCCATCAGTTATAGGACAGGAGCTAACTATGGCTACACCTTC,CAISYRTGANYGYTF
NA,TRBV29-1,TRBD2,TRBJ2-2,TGCAGCGTTGAAAGTACTAGCGGGATCGGGGAGCTGTTTTTT,CSVESTSGIGELFF
few,TRBV28,TRBD2,TRBJ2-7,TGTTCCGTAACCGGGACTAGCGGAGCTGCCATCTACGAGCAGTACTTC,CSVTGTSGAAIYEQYF
few,TRBV28,NA,TRBJ2-7,TGTGCCAGCAGTTTACTTGGGACCATCTACGAGCAGTACTTC,CASSLLGTIYEQYF
NA,TRBV5-6,NA,TRBJ2-4,TGTGCCAGCAGTGCCGGGGGACCCAAAAACATTCAGTACTTC,CASSAGGPKNIQYF
NA,TRBV2,NA,TRBJ1-1,TGTGCCAGCAGACTCCAGAGGATGAACACTGAAGCTTTCTTT,CASRLQRMNTEAFF
once,TRBV7-2,NA,TRBJ1-2,TGTGCCAGCAGCTTAGACCCAGGGGATGGCTACACCTTC,CASSLDPGDGYTF
NA,TRBV7-8,NA,TRBJ2-3,TGTGCCAGCAGCTTGGGGCGGACTTCGACCCTCACAGATACGCAGTATTTT,CASSLGRTSTLTDTQYF
NA,TRBV4-1,TRBD2,TRBJ2-5,TGCGCCAGCAGCCAAGAAGGGACTAGCGGGCAAGAGACCCAGTACTTC,CASSQEGTSGQETQYF
NA,TRBV5-6,TRBD1,TRBJ1-1,TGTGCCAGCAGCTGGGGGACAGGGTTCACTGAAGCTTTCTTT,CASSWGTGFTEAFF
NA,TRBV29-1,NA,TRBJ1-1,TGCAGCGCTACCAATCAGCAGGGGAGAACTGAAGCTTTCTTT,CSATNQQGRTEAFF
NA,TRBV29-1,NA,TRBJ1-1,TGCAGCGTTGAACAAATGAGAGGGCGCACTGAAGCTTTCTTT,CSVEQMRGRTEAFF
NA,TRBV7-2,TRBD2,TRBJ2-1,TGTGCCAGCAGCTACGGACTAGCGGGAGGTCAGGGGAAGTTCTTC,CASSYGLAGGQGKFF
NA,TRBV7-8,NA,TRBJ2-4,TGTGCCAGCAGCTTACGAACCGTGGGCAAAAACATTCAGTACTTC,CASSLRTVGKNIQYF
NA,TRBV2,NA,TRBJ1-1,TGTGCCAGCAGTGAACAGGGTTTAGGGAACACTGAAGCTTTCTTT,CASSEQGLGNTEAFF
NA,TRBV29-1,NA,TRBJ1-1,TGCAGCGTTGCTGGCAGGAACACTGAAGCTTTCTTT,CSVAGRNTEAFF
NA,TRBV9,TRBD1,TRBJ2-7,TGTGCCAGCAGCCGTGGGGCAGGGGGCTCCTACGAGCAGTACTTC,CASSRGAGGSYEQYF
once,TRBV28,TRBD2,TRBJ2-5,TGTGCCAGCAGTCCTAGCGGGAGAGGAGAGACCCAGTACTTC,CASSPSGRGETQYF
NA,TRBV9,TRBD2,TRBJ2-2,TGTGCCAGCAGCGTAGCCGCTAGCGGGATCGCCGGGGAGCTGTTTTTT,CASSVAASGIAGELFF
NA,TRBV11-2,NA,TRBJ2-7,TGTGCCAGCAGCTCTCAGGATTACGAGCAGTACTTC,CASSSQDYEQYF
once,TRBV6-5,TRBD1,TRBJ2-7,TGTGCCAGCAGGTCGGGACAGACCTCCTCCTACGAGCAGTACTTC,CASRSGQTSSYEQYF
NA,TRBV30,NA,TRBJ2-7,TGTGCCTGGAGTAGGAGTAGCGGTATCTCCTACGAGCAGTACTTC,CAWSRSSGISYEQYF
NA,TRBV4-3,TRBD1,TRBJ1-2,TGCGCCAGCAGCCCACAAGACAGGGGCTATGGCTACACCTTC,CASSPQDRGYGYTF
NA,TRBV7-2,TRBD2,TRBJ2-3,TGTGCCAGCACCGTGGGAACGCTAGCGGGAGCAGATACGCAGTATTTT,CASTVGTLAGADTQYF
NA,TRBV11-2,NA,TRBJ1-4,TGTGCCAGCAGCACAGACCGGGCGGAACAAAATGAAAAACTGTTTTTT,CASSTDRAEQNEKLFF
few,TRBV29-1,NA,TRBJ2-1,TGCAGCGTTGAAAGCCAGTTTGTGAATGAGCAGTTCTTC,CSVESQFVNEQFF
NA,TRBV9,NA,TRBJ2-2,TGTGCCAGCAGCTTCTCTCCGAGTACCGGGGAGCTGTTTTTT,CASSFSPSTGELFF
NA,TRBV29-1,NA,TRBJ2-7,TGCAGCGTTGATTTGGGCGGGATGGCGGGAGAGCAGTACTTC,CSVDLGGMAGEQYF
once,TRBV6-6,TRBD1,TRBJ2-3,TGTGCCAGCAGTTTGACAGGGTCACCAAGTAAAGATACGCAGTATTTT,CASSLTGSPSKDTQYF
NA,TRBV6-5,NA,TRBJ1-4,TGTGCCAGCAGATCCACACAGGGAAGTAATGAAAAACTGTTTTTT,CASRSTQGSNEKLFF
once,TRBV20-1,NA,TRBJ2-1,TGCAGTGCTGCAAGGGAGGATGAGCAGTTCTTC,CSAAREDEQFF
NA,TRBV9,NA,TRBJ2-1,TGTGCCAGCAGCGTAGACGGCCGTGGGAGGAATGAGCAGTTCTTC,CASSVDGRGRNEQFF
NA,TRBV9,TRBD1,TRBJ1-2,TGTGCCAGCAGCGTAACCCAACAGGGGTCGGATAGTGGCTACACCTTC,CASSVTQQGSDSGYTF
NA,TRBV5-1,TRBD1,TRBJ1-1,TGCGCCAGCAGCCCCTGGACAGGGGAGGGCACTGAAGCTTTCTTT,CASSPWTGEGTEAFF
NA,TRBV11-2,NA,TRBJ2-5,TGTGCCAGCAGCTTAGATTTGGACAGCCAAGAGACCCAGTACTTC,CASSLDLDSQETQYF
NA,TRBV30,NA,TRBJ2-7,TGTGCCTGGAGTGAACTAGCCTATAGCTCCTACGAGCAGTACTTC,CAWSELAYSSYEQYF
many,TRBV18,TRBD1,TRBJ2-7,TGTGCCAGCTCGCCCCAGGGGGTGTCGAGGAACGAGCAGTACTTC,CASSPQGVSRNEQYF
NA,TRBV30,NA,TRBJ1-1,TGTGCCTGGAGGAACAGCCTCAACACTGAAGCTTTCTTT,CAWRNSLNTEAFF
NA,TRBV15,NA,TRBJ2-7,TGTGCCACCAGCTCCCGGGGGTACGAGCAGTACTTC,CATSSRGYEQYF
NA,TRBV2,TRBD2,TRBJ2-7,TGTGCCAGCAACTGGGGACTAGCGTCCTACGAGCAGTACTTC,CASNWGLASYEQYF
NA,TRBV7-9,NA,TRBJ1-1,TGTGCCAGCAGCTTCAAGGGGAACACTGAAGCTTTCTTT,CASSFKGNTEAFF
NA,TRBV7-2,NA,TRBJ2-4,TGTGCCAGCAGGCAAACGACTAGTAATACCAAAAACATTCAGTACTTC,CASRQTTSNTKNIQYF
NA,TRBV4-1,NA,TRBJ2-5,TGCGCCAGCAGCCAAGATCTTCGCAAAGAGACCCAGTACTTC,CASSQDLRKETQYF
NA,TRBV11-2,TRBD2,TRBJ2-7,TGTGCCAGCAGCTTGGTACAGCGGGGACTTTACGAGCAGTACTTC,CASSLVQRGLYEQYF
few,TRBV10-3,NA,TRBJ1-2,TGTGCCATCAAGAACCTCCGGGGGGCGCAGGACTATGGCTACACCTTC,CAIKNLRGAQDYGYTF
NA,TRBV19,NA,TRBJ1-5,TGTGCCAGTAGTCCCCGGTTCCAGGGAGGGGACAATCAGCCCCAGCATTTT,CASSPRFQGGDNQPQHF
NA,TRBV30,NA,TRBJ1-1,TGTGCCTGGACCAGATGGGGCTTAAACACTGAAGCTTTCTTT,CAWTRWGLNTEAFF
NA,TRBV29-1,NA,TRBJ2-2,TGCAGCGTTGAAGGGAGGGGACAGTACACCGGGGAGCTGTTTTTT,CSVEGRGQYTGELFF
few,TRBV7-8,NA,TRBJ1-3,TGTGCCAGCAGTCCTGGACAGATCTCTGGAAACACCATATATTTT,CASSPGQISGNTIYF
few,TRBV5-1,NA,TRBJ2-2,TGCGCCAGCAGCCTTGGGAATAACGCCGGGGAGCTGTTTTTT,CASSLGNNAGELFF
NA,TRBV27,TRBD2,TRBJ2-3,TGTGCCAGCAGTTTAGCCGGTCTAGCGGGAGGAACAGATACGCAGTATTTT,CASSLAGLAGGTDTQYF
NA,TRBV28,NA,TRBJ1-2,TGTGCCAGCAGTGCCCCGGGACGGCTTAACTATGGCTACACCTTC,CASSAPGRLNYGYTF
few,TRBV28,TRBD1,TRBJ1-5,TGTGCCAGCAGCCCTGGGACAGGGCATCAGCCCCAGCATTTT,CASSPGTGHQPQHF
NA,TRBV7-9,TRBD1,TRBJ2-2,TGTGCCAGCAGCCTGATACAGGGGACCGGGGAGCTGTTTTTT,CASSLIQGTGELFF
NA,TRBV30,NA,TRBJ1-3,TGTGCCTGGAGTAGCGGAAACCTAAACACCATATATTTT,CAWSSGNLNTIYF
few,TRBV27,NA,TRBJ1-2,TGTGCCAGCAGTTTTTGGGCAGGGAACGGCTACACCTTC,CASSFWAGNGYTF